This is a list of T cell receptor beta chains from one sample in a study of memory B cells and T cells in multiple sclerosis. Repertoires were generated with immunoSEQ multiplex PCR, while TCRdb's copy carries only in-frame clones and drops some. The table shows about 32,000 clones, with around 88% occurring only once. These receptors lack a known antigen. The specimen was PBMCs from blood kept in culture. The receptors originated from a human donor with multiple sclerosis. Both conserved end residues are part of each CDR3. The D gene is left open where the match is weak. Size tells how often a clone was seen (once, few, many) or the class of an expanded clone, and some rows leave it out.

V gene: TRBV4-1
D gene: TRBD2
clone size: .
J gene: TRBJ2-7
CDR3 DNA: TGCGCCAGCAGCCAAGAGGGACTAGCGGGAGGCTACGAGCAGTACTTC
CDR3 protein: CASSQEGLAGGYEQYF

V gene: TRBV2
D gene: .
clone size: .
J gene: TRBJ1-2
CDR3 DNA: TGTGCCAGCAGTTACAGGGCCACTAACTATGGCTACACCTTC
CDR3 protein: CASSYRATNYGYTF

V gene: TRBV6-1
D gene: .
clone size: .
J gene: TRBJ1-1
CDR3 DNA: TGTGCCAGCAGTGAACGGTGGGGCCCCACTGAAGCTTTCTTT
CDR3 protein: CASSERWGPTEAFF

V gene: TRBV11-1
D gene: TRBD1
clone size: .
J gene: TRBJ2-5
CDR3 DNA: TGTGCCAGCCGTGACAGGGGGCCAGGAGAGACCCAGTACTTC
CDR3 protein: CASRDRGPGETQYF

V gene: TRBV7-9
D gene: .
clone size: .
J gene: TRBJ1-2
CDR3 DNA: TGTGCCAGCAGCTTAGCAGCGCAGGGGTATGGCTACACCTTC
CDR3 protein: CASSLAAQGYGYTF

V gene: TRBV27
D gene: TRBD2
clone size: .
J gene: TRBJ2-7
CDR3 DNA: TGTGCCAGCAGCATCGGGGGAGGGGCGGCCTACGAGCAGTACTTC
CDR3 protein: CASSIGGGAAYEQYF

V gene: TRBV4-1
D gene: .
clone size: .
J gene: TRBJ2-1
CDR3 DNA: TGCGCCAGCAGCCAAGATCCGGGGGGCCTTGACAATGAGCAGTTCTTC
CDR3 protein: CASSQDPGGLDNEQFF

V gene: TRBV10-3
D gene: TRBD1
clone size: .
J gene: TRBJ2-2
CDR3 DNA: TGTGCCACCGAACAGGGGGCGAGCACCGGGGAGCTGTTTTTT
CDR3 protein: CATEQGASTGELFF

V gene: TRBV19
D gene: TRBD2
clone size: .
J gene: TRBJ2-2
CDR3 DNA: TGTGCCAGTAGTATCTTACTAGCGGGAGGCCGCGACACCGGGGAGCTGTTTTTT
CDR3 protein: CASSILLAGGRDTGELFF

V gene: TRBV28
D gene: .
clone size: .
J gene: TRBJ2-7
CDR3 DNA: TGTGCCAGCAGTACCCTTGACAGGTTAGGGTACGAGCAGTACTTC
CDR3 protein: CASSTLDRLGYEQYF

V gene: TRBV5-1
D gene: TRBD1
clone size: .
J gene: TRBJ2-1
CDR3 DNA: TGCGCCAGCAGCTCCCTGGACAGGAACAATGAGCAGTTCTTC
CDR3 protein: CASSSLDRNNEQFF

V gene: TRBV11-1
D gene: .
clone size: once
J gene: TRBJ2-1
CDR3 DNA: TGTGCCAGCAGCTTTGGACCGGGAAAAGGGTACAATGAGCAGTTCTTC
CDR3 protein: CASSFGPGKGYNEQFF

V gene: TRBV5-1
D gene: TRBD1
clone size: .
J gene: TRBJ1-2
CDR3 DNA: TGCGCCAGCAGCTTGGTTCAGGGGGCCGCCTATGGCTACACCTTC
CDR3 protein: CASSLVQGAAYGYTF

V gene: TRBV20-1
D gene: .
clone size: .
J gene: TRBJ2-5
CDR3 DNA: TGCAGTGCTTACGCCCAAGAGACCCAGTACTTC
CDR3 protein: CSAYAQETQYF

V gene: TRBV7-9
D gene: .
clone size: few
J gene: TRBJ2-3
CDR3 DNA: TGTGCCAGCAGCTTAGGGTCGGGGGACACAGATACGCAGTATTTT
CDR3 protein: CASSLGSGDTDTQYF

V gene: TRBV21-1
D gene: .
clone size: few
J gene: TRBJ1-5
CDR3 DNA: TGTGCCAGCATCGGGGGGGGTCAGCCCCAGCATTTT
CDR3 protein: CASIGGGQPQHF

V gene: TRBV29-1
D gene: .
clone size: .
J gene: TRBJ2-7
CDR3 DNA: TGCAGCGTTCATAGCTCCTACGAGCAGTACTTC
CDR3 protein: CSVHSSYEQYF

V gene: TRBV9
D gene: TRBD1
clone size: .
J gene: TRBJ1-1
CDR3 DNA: TGTGCCAGCAGCGTAGAAGACAGGGTTATGAACACTGAAGCTTTCTTT
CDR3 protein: CASSVEDRVMNTEAFF

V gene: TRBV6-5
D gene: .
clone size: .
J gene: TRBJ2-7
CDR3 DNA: TGTGCCAGCAGTTTTATAACCCGGGGGCTCCTCTACGAGCAGTACTTC
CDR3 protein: CASSFITRGLLYEQYF

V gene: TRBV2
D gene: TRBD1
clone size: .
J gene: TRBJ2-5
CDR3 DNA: TGTGCCAGCAGTGGGGCGACAGGGGGGCAAGAGACCCAGTACTTC
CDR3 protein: CASSGATGGQETQYF

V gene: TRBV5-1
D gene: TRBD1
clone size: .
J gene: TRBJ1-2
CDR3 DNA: TGCGCCAGCAGCTCGACAGGGAAATACGGCTACACCTTC
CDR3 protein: CASSSTGKYGYTF

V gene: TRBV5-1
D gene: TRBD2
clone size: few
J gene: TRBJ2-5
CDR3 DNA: TGCGCCAGCAGCTTGAGTACTAGCGGGAGGGGAGAGACCCAGTACTTC
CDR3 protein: CASSLSTSGRGETQYF

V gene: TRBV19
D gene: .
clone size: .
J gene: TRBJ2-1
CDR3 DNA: TGTGCCAGTAGTGCCTCCTACAATGAGCAGTTCTTC
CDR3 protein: CASSASYNEQFF

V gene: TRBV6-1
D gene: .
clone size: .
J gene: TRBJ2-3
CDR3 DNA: TGTGCCAGCAGCGTGGGTTTGGGCTCGGTGGATACGCAGTATTTT
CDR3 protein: CASSVGLGSVDTQYF

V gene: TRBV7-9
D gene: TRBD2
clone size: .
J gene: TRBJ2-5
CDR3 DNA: TGTGCCAGCAGCTTAACTAGCGGGGGCGGCGAGACCCAGTACTTC
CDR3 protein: CASSLTSGGGETQYF

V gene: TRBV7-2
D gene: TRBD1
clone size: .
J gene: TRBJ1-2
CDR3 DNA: TGTGCCAGCAGCCGGGACAGAGTAGCTAACTATGGCTACACCTTC
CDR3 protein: CASSRDRVANYGYTF

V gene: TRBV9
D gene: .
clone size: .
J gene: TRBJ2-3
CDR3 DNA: TGTGCCAGCAGCGTATACTTCGGACAGAGCACAGATACGCAGTATTTT
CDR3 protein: CASSVYFGQSTDTQYF

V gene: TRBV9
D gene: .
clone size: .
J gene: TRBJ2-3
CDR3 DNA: TGTGCCAGCAGCGCATACAGGGCCCTCTGGGATACGCAGTATTTT
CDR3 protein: CASSAYRALWDTQYF

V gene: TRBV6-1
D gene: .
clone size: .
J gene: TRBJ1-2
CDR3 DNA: TGTGCCACCGTAGGGACCTACTCCTATGGCTACACCTTC
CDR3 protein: CATVGTYSYGYTF

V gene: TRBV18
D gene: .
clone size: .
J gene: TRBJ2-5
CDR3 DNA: TGTGCCAGCTCATTACACGGGAGTTTGCAAGAGACCCAGTACTTC
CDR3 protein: CASSLHGSLQETQYF

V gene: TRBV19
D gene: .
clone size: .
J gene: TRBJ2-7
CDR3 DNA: TGTGCCAGTACCCCTACCCCGACAGGCCTAGGAGAGCAGTACTTC
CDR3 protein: CASTPTPTGLGEQYF

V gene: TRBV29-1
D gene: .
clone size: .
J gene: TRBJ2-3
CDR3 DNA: TGCAGCGTTGTGACCCTTACTGCAGATACGCAGTATTTT
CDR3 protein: CSVVTLTADTQYF